This T cell receptor beta chain was sequenced for a study of shared clonotypes between healthy human individuals. This clone appeared once. CD45RO-negative cells were positively selected for CCR7, leaving out terminally differentiated effector memory CD45RA+ cells. Once extracted for a subset, genomic DNA was divided evenly among several immunoSEQ plates. Clones were sequenced by immunoSEQ multiplex PCR, and TCRdb holds only the in-frame ones, with some missing. The sample yields roughly 2.1 million clones, about 93% seen once. Unmatched junction bases numbered 8, after V lost 5 bases and J lost 7 bases. Germline CDR1 SGHVS, CDR2 FNYEAQ. The CDR3 is 15 residues long.

The rearrangement links TRBV7-6 to TRBJ2-1; 10 bases are a match to TRBD2. This receptor was taken from a man younger than 35 in good health. Some clones in this sample may be carry-over from other donors' samples. Specimen: naive CD8+ T cells from PBMCs. The CDR3 sequence is CASSLVGTSVNEQFF. The DNA of the CDR3 is TGTGCCAGCAGCCTTGTGGGGACTAGCGTTAATGAGCAGTTCTTC.